Presented here are 31 T cell receptor beta chains from one specimen sequenced in a study of T cell changes during pregnancy in multiple sclerosis. Repertoires were generated with immunoSEQ multiplex PCR, while TCRdb's copy carries only in-frame clones and drops some. Seen here are tens of thousands of clones, 92% observed once, and the top ten hold about 1.4%. Sequencing was performed on peripheral blood, taken in the second trimester of pregnancy. The receptors shown here come from a female donor in good health, enrolled as a control in a pregnancy study.

The genes are TRBV7-9 and TRBJ1-2; TRBD1 matches at 7 bases. The CDR3 has 17 amino acids. From germline, CDR1 is SEHNR and CDR2 FQNEAQ (reference sequence). V dropped 3 bases and J dropped 5; count of bases not matched to a gene: 15. For the CDR3, the DNA is TGTGCCAGCAGCTTCGGGGACAGCACATCCATCGGGTATGGCTACACCTTC. Its protein product is CASSFGDSTSIGYGYTF.

The genes are TRBV19 and TRBJ1-2; D is perhaps TRBD1 (5 bases). Germline CDR1 LNHDA, CDR2 SQIVND (reference sequence). The CDR3 has 12 residues. V was cut by 5 bases and J by 4 bases, with 8 bases left in between. CDR3 nucleotides: TGTGCCAGTAGTCCCGACAGCTATGGCTACACCTTC. As protein: CASSPDSYGYTF.

The CDR3 sequence: CASSKSAAGLALDGELFF. The CDR3 DNA follows: TGTGCCAGTAGTAAATCCGCGGCGGGATTAGCATTGGACGGGGAGCTGTTTTTT. The genes are TRBV19 and TRBJ2-2, with a weak D call TRBD2 (6 bases). The CDR3 runs 18 residues. The V end was cut by 4 bases, the J end by 7 bases, with 25 bases between. The V gene's germline CDR1 is LNHDA and CDR2 SQIVND (reference sequence). Using reference TRBV19 and TRBJ2-2 for the parts outside the CDR3, the full variable domain is DGGITQSPKYLFRKEGQNVTLSCEQNLNHDAMYWYRQDPGQGLRLIYYSQIVNDFQKGDIAEGYSVSREKKESFPLTVTSAQKNPTAFYLCASSKSAAGLALDGELFFGEGSRLTVL.

The V and J genes are TRBV7-2 and TRBJ2-7; 11 bases align to TRBD1. This CDR3 is built from 13 residues. Looked up from germline, CDR1 is SGHTA and CDR2 is FQGNSA. V lost 6 bases to trimming and J lost 7 bases; unmatched junction nucleotides: 5. The CDR3 coding sequence is TGTGCCAGCAGGACCGGGACAGGGGGAGAGCAGTACTTC. Its translation: CASRTGTGGEQYF.

The rearrangement uses TRBV6-4 and TRBJ2-5; D remains ambiguous. Germline assignment: CDR1 MRHNA and CDR2 SNTAGT. The V end was cut by 5 bases, the J end by 5 bases, with 12 bases between. CDR3 length: 13 residues. This chain's CDR3 is CASSPTGRETQYF. The CDR3 region has the DNA TGTGCCAGCAGTCCGACTGGTAGGGAGACCCAGTACTTC.

The chain couples TRBV4-1 to TRBJ2-2; 10 positions agree with TRBD1. The germline V gene has CDR1 MGHRA and CDR2 YSYEKL. The CDR3 has 17 amino acids. V dropped 1 base and J dropped 5; count of bases not matched to a gene: 7. The CDR3: CASSQAGGTGETGELFF. The CDR3 coding sequence is TGCGCCAGCAGCCAAGCCGGAGGGACAGGGGAAACCGGGGAGCTGTTTTTT.

V gene TRBV21-1 combines with J gene TRBJ1-3; the table's TRBD1 call for D was not verified on the DNA. TRBV21-1 is termed a pseudogene. The CDR3 extends over 13 amino acids. CDR3 nucleotide sequence: TGTGCCATCCCACAGGTTAGGAGAAACACCATATATTTT. Residues: CAIPQVRRNTIYF.

The rearrangement uses TRBV18 and TRBJ1-1; the D gene is possibly TRBD1 (6 bases). The CDR3 extends over 14 amino acids. V dropped 7 bases and J dropped 5 bases, with 17 bases sitting between them. Looked up from germline, CDR1 is KGHSH and CDR2 is LQKENI. The DNA for the CDR3 is TGTGCCAGCTACCTAGGGGGGGCGCGGACTGAAGCTTTCTTT. Translating it yields CASYLGGARTEAFF.

The chain links TRBV2 to TRBJ2-3, with TRBD2 matching over 11 bases. V trimming: 5 bases; J trimming: 5 bases; junction bases outside the gene matches: 12. Germline V gene lookup returns CDR1 SNHLY and CDR2 FYNNEI. The CDR3 runs 17 residues. CDR3: CASSPLELAGGVDTQYF. CDR3 nucleotides: TGTGCCAGCAGTCCCCTAGAGTTAGCGGGAGGGGTAGATACGCAGTATTTT.

For the CDR3, the DNA is TGTGCCACCCGTCAGGGACAGGATACCACTGAAGCTTTCTTT. Its translation: CATRQGQDTTEAFF. This chain links TRBV28 with TRBJ1-1, with 8 bases that match TRBD1. Germline assignment: CDR1 MDHEN and CDR2 SYDVKM. Losses at the gene ends were 10 bases for V and 4 bases for J; bases not matched to a gene: 11. This CDR3 comprises 14 residues. Complete variable domain (other parts from reference TRBV28 and TRBJ1-1): DVKVTQSSRYLVKRTGEKVFLECVQDMDHENMFWYRQDPGLGLRLIYFSYDVKMKEKGDIPEGYSVSREKKERFSLILESASTNQTSMYLCATRQGQDTTEAFFGQGTRLTVV.

The CDR3, as DNA: TGTGCCAGCAGTTCCGAGGCGACTAGCGGGCTAGGTGATGAGCAGTTCTTC. Protein product: CASSSEATSGLGDEQFF. The chain uses TRBV28 and TRBJ2-1; 10 nucleotides match TRBD2. CDR3 length: 17 amino acids. V shed 4 bases, J shed 8 bases, and the junction held 14 bases outside the gene matches. Germline V gene data show CDR1 as MDHEN and CDR2 as SYDVKM.

The chain uses TRBV7-9 and TRBJ2-4, with D perhaps TRBD1 (6 bases). The V gene lost 5 bases and the J gene lost 8 bases, with 22 bases spanning the gap. The CDR3 spans 16 residues. Germline V lookup: CDR1 SEHNR, CDR2 FQNEAQ (reference sequence). Here the CDR3 DNA reads TGTGCCAGCAGCCCCACTCCGGGACGGCCAGGGGACATTCAGTACTTC. Translated: CASSPTPGRPGDIQYF.

The rearrangement joins TRBV7-2 to TRBJ1-5; D perhaps matches TRBD1 (5 bases). The CDR3 has 12 amino acids. Trimming stripped 8 bases from V and 6 bases from J, with 11 bases between. Germline values: CDR1 SGHTA, CDR2 FQGNSA. As DNA, the CDR3 is TGTGCCAGCGGGGGGGGTAGTCAGCCCCAGCATTTT. This encodes CASGGGSQPQHF.

The chain combines TRBV27 with TRBJ2-1; D not certain. The CDR3 extends over 16 amino acids. CDR1 is MNHEY, CDR2 SMNVEV, per germline (reference sequence). V lost 0 bases and J 0 bases, leaving 9 bases between the germline ends. Here the CDR3 reads CASSLSVSSSYNEQFF. CDR3 sequence (DNA): TGTGCCAGCAGTTTATCAGTCTCGAGCTCCTACAATGAGCAGTTCTTC.

J is TRBJ2-7 and V is TRBV18; weak D call: TRBD2 (5 bases). There are 11 residues in the CDR3. Germline V gene data show CDR1 as KGHSH and CDR2 as LQKENI. V shed 8 bases and J shed 4 bases, with 9 bases lying between them. The CDR3 sequence is CASSGEYEQYF. CDR3 DNA: TGTGCCAGCAGCGGAGAATACGAGCAGTACTTC.

The chain recombines TRBV7-9 with TRBJ1-4, with D possibly TRBD1 on 6 matching bases. The CDR3 is 14 residues long. CDR1 SEHNR and CDR2 FQNEAQ come from the germline V gene (reference sequence). V lost 4 bases and J 5 bases, leaving 11 bases between the germline ends. CDR3: CASSYTGQNEKLFF. In DNA form, the CDR3 reads TGTGCCAGCAGCTACACAGGGCAGAATGAAAAACTGTTTTTT.

The chain joins TRBV6-1 to TRBJ1-1; D perhaps matches TRBD1 (5 bases). The ends were cut back, 6 bases at V and 4 bases at J, with 9 bases in the middle. Germline V lookup: CDR1 MNHNS, CDR2 SASEGT. CDR3 length equals 12 residues. Here the CDR3 reads CASRVGVTEAFF. The CDR3 DNA sequence: TGTGCCAGCAGAGTAGGGGTCACTGAAGCTTTCTTT.

The chain joins TRBV9 to TRBJ1-4; D is uncertain. The germline V and J ends were trimmed by 0 bases and 7 bases, with 16 bases remaining between them. The CDR3 is made up of 16 amino acids. Germline CDR1 is SGDLS and CDR2 is YYNGEE. The CDR3 DNA is TGTGCCAGCAGCGTAGGGCAGCTCTTTGGAGGTGAAAAACTGTTTTTT. Its translation: CASSVGQLFGGEKLFF.

Remarks on this clone: At one end the junction does not follow the germline gene, possibly because of a read error. This CDR3 reads CATSRDLPGGDTGELLF. The CDR3 DNA is TGTGCCACCAGCAGAGATCTTCCGGGAGGGGACACCGGGGAGCTGCTTTTT. The genes are TRBV15 and TRBJ2-2; the match to TRBD2 covers 8 bases. The CDR3 is made up of 17 amino acids. Looked up from germline, CDR1 is LNHNV and CDR2 is YYDKDF (reference sequence). The full variable domain, with the rest looked up from reference TRBV15 and TRBJ2-2, is DAMVIQNPRYQVTQFGKPVTLSCSQTLNHNVMYWYQQKSSQAPKLLFHYYDKDFNNEADTPDNFQSRRPNTSFCFLDIRSPGLGDTAMYLCATSRDLPGGDTGELLFGEGSRLTVL.

This sequence joins TRBV27 and TRBJ2-4; TRBD1 matches 9 bases. The germline V gene encodes CDR1 MNHEY and CDR2 SMNVEV (reference sequence). The CDR3 is 13 amino acids. With V trimmed by 6 bases and J by 5 bases, 2 bases remained unmatched. CDR3 DNA sequence: TGTGCCAGCAGCCGGACAGGGGAAAACATTCAGTACTTC. Its protein product is CASSRTGENIQYF.

This chain joins TRBV6-5 and TRBJ2-1; D uncertain. V lost 2 bases to trimming and J lost 6 bases, with 8 bases between them. The CDR3 has 13 residues. Germline V gene sequence: CDR1 MNHEY, CDR2 SVGAGI. CDR3: CASSYERGNEQFF. The CDR3 coding sequence is TGTGCCAGCAGTTACGAGCGTGGCAATGAGCAGTTCTTC.

The chain recombines TRBV7-6 with TRBJ2-7; perhaps TRBD2 as D (7 bases). The CDR3 is 14 amino acids. Germline V gene data show CDR1 as SGHVS and CDR2 as FNYEAQ. V lost 5 bases, J lost 2 bases, and 13 bases lay in between. Here the CDR3 reads CASSPRGGTYEQYF. Written as DNA, the CDR3 is TGTGCCAGCAGCCCAAGGGGGGGGACCTACGAGCAGTACTTC.

CDR3 nucleotides: TGTGCCAGCAGCTTTGACAGGTTGGTCTACGAGCAGTACTTC. Residues: CASSFDRLVYEQYF. The chain carries TRBV7-9 and TRBJ2-7; the D gene is possibly TRBD1 (6 bases). Trimming pared 3 bases from V and 3 bases from J, leaving 12 bases between. This CDR3 has 14 amino acids. Per germline, CDR1 SEHNR and CDR2 FQNEAQ (reference sequence).

The V and J genes are TRBV14 and TRBJ2-7, with a possible D match to TRBD1 (6 bases). Germline V CDR1 and CDR2: SGHDN, FVKESK. The ends were cut back, 4 bases at V and 0 bases at J, with 16 bases in the middle. The CDR3 has 16 residues. This chain's CDR3 is CASSLQGTHDSYEQYF. For the CDR3, the DNA is TGTGCCAGCAGCCTTCAAGGGACACACGACTCCTACGAGCAGTACTTC.

The chain couples TRBV6-5 to TRBJ2-1; TRBD2 agrees at 7 bases. The germline V gene has CDR1 MNHEY and CDR2 SVGAGI. The CDR3 runs to 16 residues. V dropped 2 bases and J dropped 0; count of bases not matched to a gene: 4. DNA of the CDR3: TGTGCCAGCAGTTACCGCGGGAGTTTCTCCTACAATGAGCAGTTCTTC. It codes for CASSYRGSFSYNEQFF.

This chain uses TRBV6-6 with TRBJ1-1, with 7 nucleotides matching TRBD1. V dropped 6 bases and J dropped 0; count of bases not matched to a gene: 10. Germline V gene sequence: CDR1 MNHNY, CDR2 SVGAGI (reference sequence). The CDR3 is 16 amino acids. Here the CDR3 reads CASRHPGGVMNTEAFF. CDR3 DNA sequence: TGTGCCAGCAGGCACCCAGGGGGAGTCATGAACACTGAAGCTTTCTTT.

The rearrangement joins TRBV7-3 to TRBJ2-1; TRBD2 matches at 7 bases. The V gene's germline CDR1 is SGHTA and CDR2 FQGTGA. This CDR3 contains 15 residues. V was pared by 0 bases and J by 9 bases, with 8 bases of the junction left unmatched. Written as DNA, the CDR3 is TGTGCCAGCAGCTTAACGGCGCGGGAGAATACTGAGCAGTTCTTC. Its protein is CASSLTARENTEQFF.

The rearrangement joins TRBV18 to TRBJ1-2; 9 nucleotides match TRBD1. CDR3 length: 14 amino acids. V lost 4 bases, J lost 6 bases, and 6 bases stayed unmatched. Per germline, CDR1 KGHSH and CDR2 LQKENI. The CDR3: CASSLQQGADGYTF. The CDR3 DNA is TGTGCCAGCTCACTCCAACAGGGGGCTGATGGCTACACCTTC.

Points on this clone: An end of the junction differs from the germline gene, which may be a read error. The genes are TRBV7-7 and TRBJ2-1, with 9 bases that match TRBD2. The germline V gene has CDR1 SSHAT and CDR2 FNYEAQ (reference sequence). CDR3 length equals 16 residues. CDR3 DNA: TGTGCTAGCAGCTTAGCGAGCGGGAGGTATTCAAATGAGCAGTTCTTC. Encoded protein: CASSLASGRYSNEQFF.

The genes are TRBV11-3 and TRBJ2-7; weak D call: TRBD2 (5 bases). Germline CDR1 and CDR2: SGHNT and YENEEA. Trimming took off 5 bases at V and 6 bases at J, with 11 bases between the two ends. The CDR3 runs to 12 residues. CDR3 in DNA: TGTGCCAGCAGCCCCGAGGGAGTCGAGCAGTACTTC. Encoded protein: CASSPEGVEQYF.

The chain uses TRBV2 and TRBJ2-3; TRBD2 aligns across 11 bases. The CDR3 is 14 amino acids. The ends lost 4 bases at V and 7 bases at J; junction bases unmatched: 4. Germline loops: CDR1 SNHLY, CDR2 FYNNEI. The CDR3 reads CASSASGRLNTQYF. For the CDR3, the DNA is TGTGCCAGCAGTGCTAGCGGGAGGCTGAATACGCAGTATTTT. Using reference TRBV2 and TRBJ2-3 for the parts outside the CDR3, the full variable domain is EPEVTQTPSHQVTQMGQEVILRCVPISNHLYFYWYRQILGQKVEFLVSFYNNEISEKSEIFDDQFSVERPDGSNFTLKIRSTKLEDSAMYFCASSASGRLNTQYFGPGTRLTVL.